This entry lists 27 T cell receptor beta chains sequenced from one sample in a study of blood T cell repertoires in COVID-19. Produced via immunoSEQ multiplex PCR; TCRdb's table is partial and in-frame only. The sample has under 170,000 clones; 65% to 90% are singletons. Sequences were obtained from peripheral blood. These receptors originate from a man aged 65 to 85 with acute or convalescent COVID-19.

The J gene is TRBJ2-7, the V gene TRBV6-5, with 8 positions matching TRBD1. The length of the CDR3 is 15 residues. Germline CDR1 and CDR2: MNHEY and SVGAGI. V dropped 6 bases and J dropped 2; count of bases not matched to a gene: 9. CDR3 protein: CASRTGTGLPYEQYF. The DNA for the CDR3 is TGTGCCAGCAGAACAGGGACAGGCCTCCCCTACGAGCAGTACTTC.

The rearrangement uses TRBV27 and TRBJ2-2; TRBD2 matches 10 bases. The germline gives CDR1 MNHEY, CDR2 SMNVEV (reference sequence). The CDR3 sequence is 19 residues long. Trimming removed 3 bases from V and 5 bases from J; junction bases left unmatched: 15. CDR3 DNA sequence: TGTGCCAGCAGTTTCATCCCGGTATTGACTAGCGGGTGGACCGGGGAGCTGTTTTTT. This encodes CASSFIPVLTSGWTGELFF.

This sequence joins TRBV19 and TRBJ2-3, with unresolved D. Germline lookup yields CDR1 LNHDA and CDR2 SQIVND (reference sequence). The CDR3 has 13 amino acids. V was clipped by 5 bases and J by 6 bases, with 12 bases between them. The chain's CDR3 is CASSQANWDTQYF. CDR3 nucleotide sequence: TGTGCCAGTAGTCAGGCTAATTGGGATACGCAGTATTTT. The full variable domain, completed using reference TRBV19 and TRBJ2-3, is DGGITQSPKYLFRKEGQNVTLSCEQNLNHDAMYWYRQDPGQGLRLIYYSQIVNDFQKGDIAEGYSVSREKKESFPLTVTSAQKNPTAFYLCASSQANWDTQYFGPGTRLTVL.

This chain connects TRBV18 to TRBJ2-7, with TRBD2 matching over 8 bases. The germline V gene has CDR1 KGHSH and CDR2 LQKENI. V lost 2 bases and J lost 7; bases outside the gene matches: 7. The CDR3 contains 14 residues. The CDR3 is CASSPLREAGEQYF. The DNA of the CDR3 is TGTGCCAGCTCACCATTGCGGGAGGCCGGGGAGCAGTACTTC. Full variable domain (rest looked up from reference TRBV18 and TRBJ2-7): NAGVMQNPRHLVRRRGQEARLRCSPMKGHSHVYWYRQLPEEGLKFMVYLQKENIIDESGMPKERFSAEFPKEGPSILRIQQVVRGDSAAYFCASSPLREAGEQYFGPGTRLTVT.

The V gene is TRBV28, the J gene TRBJ2-7; D is perhaps TRBD1 (8 bases). Germline CDR1 and CDR2: MDHEN and SYDVKM. Between the trimmed V and J ends, which lost 4 bases and 2 bases, there was a span of 15 bases. This CDR3 comprises 15 residues. CDR3 loop: CASSSPGGQAYEQYF. The CDR3 nucleotides are TGTGCCAGCAGTTCCCCGGGGGGACAGGCCTACGAGCAGTACTTC.

This clone showed up just once. The chain couples TRBV10-3 to TRBJ2-7; D perhaps matches TRBD2 (6 bases). Germline V lookup: CDR1 ENHRY, CDR2 SYGVKD. The CDR3 consists of 14 residues. V lost 0 bases and J lost 2, with 8 bases in between. CDR3 region: CAISESRRAYEQYF. In DNA, the CDR3 is TGTGCCATCAGTGAGTCGAGGAGGGCCTACGAGCAGTACTTC.

For this clone: No DNA is shown, since the ends of the CDR3 on it are uncertain; the CDR3 is the one TCRdb lists. The V call is TRBV6-6, the J call TRBJ2-1; TRBD2, as called in the table, went unchecked against the DNA. The CDR3 numbers 16 amino acids, ends counted. Germline V lookup: CDR1 MNHNY, CDR2 SVGAGI (reference sequence). This chain's CDR3 is CASSILAGGNHNEQFF.

The gene calls are TRBV11-2 and TRBJ2-1, with 13 bases matching TRBD2. The junction had 3 bases not matched to a gene; V was cut back by 0 bases and J by 13 bases. Germline loops: CDR1 SGHAT, CDR2 FQNNGV. The CDR3 covers 14 residues. The CDR3 nucleotides read TGTGCCAGCAGCTTAGAACTAGCGGGAGGGGGACAGTTCTTC. Protein product: CASSLELAGGGQFF.

The rearrangement joins TRBV9 to TRBJ2-5; tentatively, D is TRBD2 (5 bases). The V gene's germline CDR1 is SGDLS and CDR2 YYNGEE. CDR3 size: 13 residues. V was cut by 2 bases and J by 2 bases, with 7 bases left in between. The CDR3 sequence: CASSVPGQETQYF. In DNA form, the CDR3 reads TGTGCCAGCAGCGTTCCGGGACAAGAGACCCAGTACTTC.

The chain joins TRBV19 to TRBJ1-1; 8 nucleotides match TRBD1. V was clipped by 5 bases and J by 1 base; unmatched bases: 9. Germline V gives CDR1 LNHDA, CDR2 SQIVND (reference sequence). The CDR3 is 16 amino acids. DNA of the CDR3: TGTGCCAGTAGTCCGCGGACAGGGAGGGAGAACACTGAAGCTTTCTTT. It specifies CASSPRTGRENTEAFF.

In DNA form, the CDR3 reads TGCAGTGCTAGTAGGGGTGACGAGGGCTACACCTTC. This codes for CSASRGDEGYTF. This chain connects TRBV20-1 to TRBJ1-2; a possible D gene is TRBD1 (5 bases). Germline assignment: CDR1 DFQATT and CDR2 SNEGSKA (reference sequence). CDR3 length equals 12 residues. V gave up 3 bases and J gave up 8 bases, with 13 bases separating them.

Relative to its sample, this clone is medium-sized (0.01 to 0.1%). V gene TRBV7-9 combines with J gene TRBJ2-1; TRBD2 aligns across 8 bases. The CDR3 has 16 residues. Losses at the gene ends were 7 bases for V and 4 bases for J; bases not matched to a gene: 12. CDR1 is SEHNR, CDR2 FQNEAQ, per germline (reference sequence). The CDR3 sequence is CASIAGGSGIYNEQFF. CDR3 nucleotide sequence: TGTGCCAGCATCGCCGGGGGTAGCGGGATATACAATGAGCAGTTCTTC.

The V and J genes are TRBV6-1 and TRBJ2-3; 8 nucleotides line up with TRBD2. There are 18 residues in the CDR3. Looked up from germline, CDR1 is MNHNS and CDR2 is SASEGT. Trimming cost V 0 bases and J 2 bases; bases outside gene matches: 10. In DNA, the CDR3 is TGTGCCAGCAGTGAAGCGGGGCGAGCGGGAGCCTCCACAGATACGCAGTATTTT. Protein product: CASSEAGRAGASTDTQYF.

The CDR3 sequence: CASSQGTGGSPGGYTF. The CDR3 DNA sequence: TGTGCCAGCAGTCAGGGAACAGGGGGGAGCCCTGGTGGCTACACCTTC. The gene calls are TRBV28 and TRBJ1-2, with TRBD1 matching over 8 bases. The J segment lost 7 bases and the V segment lost 5 bases, leaving 15 bases of the junction unmatched. The CDR3 runs 16 residues. Germline V gene sequence: CDR1 MDHEN, CDR2 SYDVKM.

The genes are TRBV9 and TRBJ2-3; the D gene is possibly TRBD2 (7 bases). Germline lookup yields CDR1 SGDLS and CDR2 YYNGEE. This CDR3 comprises 16 residues. V dropped 0 bases and J dropped 4 bases, with 15 bases sitting between them. The DNA for the CDR3 is TGTGCCAGCAGCGTAGAGGGGGGAGGGGTCGCAGATACGCAGTATTTT. It translates to CASSVEGGGVADTQYF.

This clone was seen once. The chain has TRBV5-1 and TRBJ1-2; 7 nucleotides line up with TRBD1. V shed 4 bases and J 5 bases; nucleotides not matched to a gene: 11. Germline V gives CDR1 SGHRS, CDR2 YFSETQ. This CDR3 is built from 15 residues. The CDR3 DNA sequence: TGCGCCAGCAGCATTCAACAGGGGCCAACATATGGCTACACCTTC. Translation: CASSIQQGPTYGYTF.

The chain uses TRBV19 and TRBJ2-1; D is undetermined. This CDR3 is 15 amino acids long. Trimming left V 3 bases short and J 0 bases short, with 9 bases between. CDR1 and CDR2 from the germline V gene are LNHDA and SQIVND (reference sequence). Written as DNA, the CDR3 is TGTGCCAGTAGTATTGAAACTCACTCCTACAATGAGCAGTTCTTC. Residues: CASSIETHSYNEQFF.

Only a few counts were recorded for this clone. This rearrangement joins TRBV19 to TRBJ1-1; 7 bases agree with TRBD1. V trimming: 4 bases; J trimming: 1 base; junction bases outside the gene matches: 3. The V gene's germline CDR1 is LNHDA and CDR2 SQIVND (reference sequence). This CDR3 spans 14 amino acids. The CDR3 sequence: CASSTRQGNTEAFF. The CDR3 DNA follows: TGTGCCAGTAGTACCCGACAGGGGAACACTGAAGCTTTCTTT.

The J gene is TRBJ2-1, the V gene TRBV5-1; tentatively, D is TRBD2 (5 bases). The CDR3 loop spans 13 amino acids. Trimming cost V 3 bases and J 8 bases, with 12 bases left between them. Germline-derived CDR1 and CDR2 are SGHRS and YFSETQ. The CDR3 region is CASSYAGSDEQFF. The CDR3 DNA is TGCGCCAGCAGCTATGCTGGTAGCGATGAGCAGTTCTTC.

This clone was seen just once. This sequence joins TRBV5-1 and TRBJ1-3, with 10 bases aligning to TRBD1. CDR1 SGHRS and CDR2 YFSETQ come from the germline V gene. V was clipped by 4 bases and J by 3 bases; unmatched bases: 10. The CDR3 is 17 residues long. CDR3 DNA sequence: TGCGCCAGCAGCCCGTCCGGGACAGGGGTTAGTGGAAACACCATATATTTT. This translates into CASSPSGTGVSGNTIYF.

This clone was detected only a few times. This CDR3 reads CASSFGRVGELFF. In DNA form, the CDR3 reads TGTGCCAGCAGCTTCGGGAGGGTCGGGGAGCTGTTTTTT. This rearrangement joins TRBV13 to TRBJ2-2, with TRBD2 matching 8 bases. Germline V CDR1 and CDR2: PRHDT, FYEKMQ (reference sequence). Trimming took 3 bases from V and 7 from J; bases not matched to a gene: 1. CDR3 length: 13 amino acids. Variable domain in full (rest from reference TRBV13 and TRBJ2-2): AAGVIQSPRHLIKEKRETATLKCYPIPRHDTVYWYQQGPGQDPQFLISFYEKMQSDKGSIPDRFSAQQFSDYHSELNMSSLELGDSALYFCASSFGRVGELFFGEGSRLTVL.

The chain combines TRBV27 with TRBJ1-6; 9 bases are a match to TRBD1. Losses at the gene ends were 6 bases for V and 0 bases for J; bases not matched to a gene: 0. The CDR3 extends over 15 amino acids. Germline lookup yields CDR1 MNHEY and CDR2 SMNVEV (reference sequence). The CDR3 sequence is CASRTGGSYNSPLHF. The CDR3 DNA sequence: TGTGCCAGCAGGACAGGGGGCTCCTATAATTCACCCCTCCACTTT.

The V and J genes are TRBV7-2 and TRBJ2-7, with 7 bases fitting TRBD2. There are 15 residues in the CDR3. J was trimmed by 2 bases and V by 1 base; bases with no gene match: 5. Germline CDR1 is SGHTA and CDR2 is FQGNSA. CDR3 nucleotides: TGTGCCAGCAGCTTAGTTGCGGGGGAAACCTACGAGCAGTACTTC. Translating it yields CASSLVAGETYEQYF.

V gene TRBV6-1 combines with J gene TRBJ2-5; D perhaps matches TRBD1 (6 bases). There are 12 residues in the CDR3. The germline V gene encodes CDR1 MNHNS and CDR2 SASEGT. Trimming took 3 bases from V and 4 from J, leaving 6 bases between them. The CDR3 DNA follows: TGTGCCAGCAGTGACAGGGGAGAGACCCAGTACTTC. It translates to CASSDRGETQYF.

This chain links TRBV7-3 with TRBJ2-3; possibly TRBD2 for D (6 bases). CDR1 and CDR2 (germline): SGHTA, FQGTGA. CDR3 length equals 16 residues. Trimming shortened V by 5 bases and J by 6 bases, and 21 bases separated the two germline ends. The CDR3 sequence is CASSPEGRRGPDTQYF. CDR3 coding DNA: TGTGCCAGCAGCCCCGAGGGGCGGAGGGGCCCCGATACGCAGTATTTT.

V gene TRBV10-3 combines with J gene TRBJ1-2; 7 nucleotides match TRBD1. The CDR3 spans 12 residues. Germline V gives CDR1 ENHRY, CDR2 SYGVKD. V dropped 4 bases and J dropped 6; count of bases not matched to a gene: 2. This CDR3 is CAISVTGDGYTF. DNA of the CDR3: TGTGCCATCAGTGTCACAGGGGATGGCTACACCTTC.

This chain links TRBV18 with TRBJ1-6; 7 nucleotides match TRBD1. This CDR3 is built from 16 residues. The trim removed 6 bases at V and 7 bases at J, leaving 12 bases unmatched. Germline lookup yields CDR1 KGHSH and CDR2 LQKENI. This chain's CDR3 is CASSPLRTGTNSPLHF. The CDR3 DNA is TGTGCCAGCTCCCCCCTCCGGACAGGAACCAATTCACCCCTCCACTTT. Supplemented by reference TRBV18 and TRBJ1-6, the full variable domain reads NAGVMQNPRHLVRRRGQEARLRCSPMKGHSHVYWYRQLPEEGLKFMVYLQKENIIDESGMPKERFSAEFPKEGPSILRIQQVVRGDSAAYFCASSPLRTGTNSPLHFGNGTRLTVT.